The 12 T cell receptor beta chains listed next were all sequenced from one sample in a study of T cells in women clearing cervical HPV infection. Clones were read by immunoSEQ multiplex PCR, and TCRdb kept only the in-frame ones, dropping some. In total, the table holds 36,000 or so clones. The sample comprised blood buffy coat. The source is a woman aged 18 to 75 with a cervical HPV16 infection that either progressed to CIN3+ or cleared (not recorded which).

About this clone: The read halts 3 residues ahead of the CDR3 end, with the missing end drawn from the germline J gene. The chain couples TRBV7-2 to TRBJ1-2, with TRBD1 as a possible D gene (5 bases). This CDR3 comprises 14 residues. From germline, CDR1 is SGHTA and CDR2 FQGNSA. The chain's CDR3 is CASSLVGGVDDYTF. The sequenced CDR3 bases are TGTGCCAGCAGCTTAGTGGGGGGGGTCGACGAC.

The CDR3 region is CASSFGGGTYNEQFF. The CDR3 DNA, read in part, is TGTGCCAGCAGCTTTGGCGGGGGGACATACAATGAG. V is TRBV7-2 and J is TRBJ2-1, with 8 bases that match TRBD2. The CDR3 end lies 3 residues beyond the end of the read and is filled in from the germline J gene. CDR1 and CDR2 from the germline V gene are SGHTA and FQGNSA. CDR3 length: 15 residues. Trimming removed 3 bases from V and 4 bases from J; junction bases left unmatched: 5.

As regards this clone: The read comes to an end 3 residues before the CDR3 does, leaving the germline J gene to fill in the end. This rearrangement joins TRBV5-1 to TRBJ2-3; tentatively, D is TRBD1 (6 bases). Germline CDR1 is SGHRS and CDR2 is YFSETQ. The CDR3 covers 13 residues. The chain's CDR3 is CASSLSRGETQYF. The CDR3 DNA, read in part, is TGCGCCAGCAGCTTGAGCAGGGGTGAGACG.

A word on this clone: The missing CDR3 end, 3 residues past where the read stops, is filled in from the germline J gene. The chain joins TRBV12-3 or TRBV12-4 to TRBJ1-6; 11 bases match TRBD1. The CDR3 is 15 residues long. The J segment lost 7 bases and the V segment lost 6 bases, leaving 5 bases of the junction unmatched. The covered CDR3 bases are TGTGCCAGCAGGTCCGGGACAGGGGGAAATTCACCC. This gives the protein CASRSGTGGNSP. The full CDR3 protein reads CASRSGTGGNSPLHF.

CDR3 DNA (partial): TGCAGCTCTGGGAGTAGCGGGGGATCCTCCTACAATGAG. Residues: CSSGSSGGSSYNE. The full CDR3 sequence reads CSSGSSGGSSYNEQFF. The V and J genes are TRBV29-1 and TRBJ2-1; TRBD2 agrees at 9 bases. The read stops 3 residues short of the end of the CDR3; the missing end is completed from the germline J gene. V lost 8 bases to trimming and J lost 0 bases; unmatched junction nucleotides: 11. The V gene's germline CDR1 is SQVTM and CDR2 ANQGSEA. CDR3 size: 16 residues.

The sequenced CDR3 bases are TGTGCCAGCTCCCGACCCCGGGGGGACGAAGATAACTATGGC. Translating gives CASSRPRGDEDNYG. The CDR3, in full, reads CASSRPRGDEDNYGYTF. The rearrangement links TRBV18 to TRBJ1-2, with D possibly being TRBD1 (5 bases). The CDR3 end falls 3 residues outside the read, so it is completed with the germline J gene. Germline CDR1 and CDR2: KGHSH and LQKENI. V lost 6 bases and J lost 1, with 21 bases in between. The CDR3 covers 17 residues.

In regard to this clone: The DNA ends 3 residues before the CDR3 does, and the rest of the CDR3 is filled in from the germline J gene. The J gene is TRBJ2-2, the V gene TRBV7-9; D perhaps matches TRBD2 (6 bases). This CDR3 contains 15 residues. Between the trimmed V and J ends, which lost 7 bases and 0 bases, there was a span of 12 bases. Germline loops: CDR1 SEHNR, CDR2 FQNEAQ (reference sequence). CDR3 sequence: CASTPGGANTGELFF. The sequenced part of the CDR3 DNA is TGTGCCAGCACCCCCGGCGGGGCGAACACCGGGGAG.

Note on this clone: The DNA ends 3 residues before the CDR3 does, and the rest of the CDR3 is filled in from the germline J gene. This chain connects TRBV10-3 to TRBJ1-1; D may be TRBD1 (6 bases). Germline assignment: CDR1 ENHRY and CDR2 SYGVKD. The length of the CDR3 is 15 residues. V was shortened by 0 bases and J by 4 bases, with 12 bases between the two germline ends. CDR3 DNA, as far as it was read: TGTGCCATCAGTGAGTCAGGACAGAGCTTCACTGAA. Amino acid sequence: CAISESGQSFTE. The whole CDR3 is CAISESGQSFTEAFF.

On this clone itself: The read ends 3 residues shy of where the CDR3 ends; the end is completed using the germline J gene. The chain carries TRBV7-9 and TRBJ1-2; D call uncertain. CDR3 size: 15 residues. The germline CDR1 and CDR2 sequences are SEHNR and FQNEAQ (reference sequence). Incomplete CDR3 DNA: TGTGCCAGCAGCTTAGAGGCTAGCGGTCCCTACGAC. Residues: CASSLEASGPYD. The CDR3 reads in full as CASSLEASGPYDYTF.

Regarding this clone: The read stops 3 residues short of the end of the CDR3; the missing end is completed from the germline J gene. The genes are TRBV25-1 and TRBJ1-2, with D perhaps TRBD1 (6 bases). The CDR3 covers 15 residues. The V end lost 1 base, the J end lost 1 base, and 10 bases lay between the germline ends. Germline values: CDR1 MGHDK, CDR2 SYGVNS. The CDR3 here is CASSEWIGGNYGYTF. The sequenced CDR3 bases are TGTGCCAGCAGTGAATGGATAGGGGGTAACTATGGC.

Concerning this clone itself: The read comes to an end 3 residues before the CDR3 does, leaving the germline J gene to fill in the end. The V and J genes are TRBV10-3 and TRBJ2-1, with TRBD2 matching 8 bases. Germline lookup yields CDR1 ENHRY and CDR2 SYGVKD. The V and J ends lost 2 bases and 4 bases, in that order; junction bases with no gene match: 10. The CDR3 is 17 residues long. The CDR3 here is CAISERGVAGGYNEQFF. The CDR3 bases that were read are TGTGCCATCAGTGAGCGGGGGGTTGCGGGGGGTTACAATGAG.

Remarks on this clone: The read halts 3 residues ahead of the CDR3 end, with the missing end drawn from the germline J gene. The V call is TRBV12-3 or TRBV12-4, the J call TRBJ1-5; weak D call: TRBD1 (5 bases). The V gene lost 3 bases and the J gene lost 6 bases, with 6 bases spanning the gap. The CDR3 spans 12 residues. The DNA read from the CDR3 is TGTGCCAGCAGTTTTGACAGTCAGCCC. Translating it yields CASSFDSQP. The entire CDR3 protein reads CASSFDSQPQHF.